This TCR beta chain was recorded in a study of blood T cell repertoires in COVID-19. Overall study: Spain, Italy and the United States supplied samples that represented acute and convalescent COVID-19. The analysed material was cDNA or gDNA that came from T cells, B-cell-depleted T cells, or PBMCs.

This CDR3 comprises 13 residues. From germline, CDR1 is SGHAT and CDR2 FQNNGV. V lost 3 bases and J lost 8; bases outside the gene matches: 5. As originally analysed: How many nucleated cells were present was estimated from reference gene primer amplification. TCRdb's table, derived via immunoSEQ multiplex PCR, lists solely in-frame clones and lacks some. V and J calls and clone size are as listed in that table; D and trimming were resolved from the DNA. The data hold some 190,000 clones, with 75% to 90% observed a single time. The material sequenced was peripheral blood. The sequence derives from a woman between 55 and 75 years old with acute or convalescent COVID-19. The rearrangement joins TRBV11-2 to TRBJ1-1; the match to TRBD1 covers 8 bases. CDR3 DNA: TGTGCCAGCAGCTTGGACAGGGCAACCGAAGCTTTCTTT. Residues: CASSLDRATEAFF. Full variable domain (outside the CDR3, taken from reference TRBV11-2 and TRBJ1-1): EAGVAQSPRYKIIEKRQSVAFWCNPISGHATLYWYQQILGQGPKLLIQFQNNGVVDDSQLPKDRFSAERLKGVDSTLKIQPAKLEDSAVYLCASSLDRATEAFFGQGTRLTVV.